The sequence of this T cell receptor (beta chain) was determined in a study of T cell changes during pregnancy in multiple sclerosis. CDR3 size: 18 residues. The V and J ends lost 1 base and 0 bases respectively, with 16 bases between them. From germline, CDR1 is SGHRS and CDR2 YFSETQ. Here immunoSEQ multiplex PCR was the method, and the copy in TCRdb shows in-frame clones only, minus some. The repertoire has about 100,000 clones, 92% of them found once; the top ten carry less than 2%. The sequence was collected from a female donor with multiple sclerosis, enrolled in a pregnancy study. Sequencing was performed on peripheral blood, taken after pregnancy. The chain is built from TRBV5-1 and TRBJ1-4; D gene ambiguous. CDR3 sequence: CASSLSSGSFATNEKLFF. CDR3 DNA: TGCGCCAGCAGCTTGTCCTCGGGATCTTTTGCAACTAATGAAAAACTGTTTTTT.